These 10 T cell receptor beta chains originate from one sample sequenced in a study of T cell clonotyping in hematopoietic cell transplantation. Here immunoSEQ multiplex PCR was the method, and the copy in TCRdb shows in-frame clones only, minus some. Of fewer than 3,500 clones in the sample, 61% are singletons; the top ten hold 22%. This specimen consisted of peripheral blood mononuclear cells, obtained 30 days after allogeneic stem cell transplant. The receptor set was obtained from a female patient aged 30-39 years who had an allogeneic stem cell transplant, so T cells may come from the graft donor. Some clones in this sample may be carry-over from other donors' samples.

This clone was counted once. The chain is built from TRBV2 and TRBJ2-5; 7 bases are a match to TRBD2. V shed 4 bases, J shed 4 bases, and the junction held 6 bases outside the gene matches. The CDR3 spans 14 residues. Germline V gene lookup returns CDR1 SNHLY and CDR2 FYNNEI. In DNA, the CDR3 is TGTGCCAGCAGTGTGGGAGGGGACCGAGAGACCCAGTACTTC. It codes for CASSVGGDRETQYF.

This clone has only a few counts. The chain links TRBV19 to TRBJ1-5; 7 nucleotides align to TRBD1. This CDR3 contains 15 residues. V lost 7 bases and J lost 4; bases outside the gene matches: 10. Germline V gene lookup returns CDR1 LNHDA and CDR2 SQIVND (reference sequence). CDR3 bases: TGTGCCAGTATGCCGACAGGGCTCTTTAATCAGCCCCAGCATTTT. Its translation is CASMPTGLFNQPQHF.

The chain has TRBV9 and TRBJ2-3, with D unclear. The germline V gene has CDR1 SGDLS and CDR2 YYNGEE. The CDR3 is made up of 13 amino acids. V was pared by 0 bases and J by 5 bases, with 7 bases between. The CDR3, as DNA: TGTGCCAGCAGCGTAGTTAGGGAAGATACGCAGTATTTT. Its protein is CASSVVREDTQYF.

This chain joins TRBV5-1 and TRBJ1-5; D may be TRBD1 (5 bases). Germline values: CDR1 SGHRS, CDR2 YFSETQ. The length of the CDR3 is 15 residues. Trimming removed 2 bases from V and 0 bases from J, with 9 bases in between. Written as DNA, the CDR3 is TGCGCCAGCAGCTTTGGGGACTATAGCAATCAGCCCCAGCATTTT. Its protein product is CASSFGDYSNQPQHF.

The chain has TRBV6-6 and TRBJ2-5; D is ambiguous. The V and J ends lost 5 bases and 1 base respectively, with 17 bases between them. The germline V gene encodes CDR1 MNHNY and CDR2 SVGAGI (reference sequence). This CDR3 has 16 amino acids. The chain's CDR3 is CASSRNSPRFQETQYF. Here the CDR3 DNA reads TGTGCCAGCAGTCGAAATTCCCCCAGGTTCCAAGAGACCCAGTACTTC.

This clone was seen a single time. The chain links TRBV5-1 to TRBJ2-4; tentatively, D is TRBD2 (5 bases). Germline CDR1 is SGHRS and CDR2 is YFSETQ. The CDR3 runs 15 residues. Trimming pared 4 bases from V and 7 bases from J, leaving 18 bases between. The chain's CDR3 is CASSRDPGIGNIQYF. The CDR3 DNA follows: TGCGCCAGCAGCAGAGATCCGGGAATCGGTAACATTCAGTACTTC. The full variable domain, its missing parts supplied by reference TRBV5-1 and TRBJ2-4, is KAGVTQTPRYLIKTRGQQVTLSCSPISGHRSVSWYQQTPGQGLQFLFEYFSETQRNKGNFPGRFSGRQFSNSRSEMNVSTLELGDSALYLCASSRDPGIGNIQYFGAGTRLSVL.

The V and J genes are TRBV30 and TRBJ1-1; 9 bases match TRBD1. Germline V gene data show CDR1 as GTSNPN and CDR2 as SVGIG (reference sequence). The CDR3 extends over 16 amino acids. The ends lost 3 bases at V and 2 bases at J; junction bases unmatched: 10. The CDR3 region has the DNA TGTGCCTGGAGGATGACAGGGGGGCGATTTAACACTGAAGCTTTCTTT. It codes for CAWRMTGGRFNTEAFF. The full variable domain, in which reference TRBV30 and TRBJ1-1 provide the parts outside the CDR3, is SQTIHQWPATLVQPVGSPLSLECTVEGTSNPNLYWYRQAAGRGLQLLFYSVGIGQISSEVPQNLSASRPQDRQFILSSKKLLLSDSGFYLCAWRMTGGRFNTEAFFGQGTRLTVV.

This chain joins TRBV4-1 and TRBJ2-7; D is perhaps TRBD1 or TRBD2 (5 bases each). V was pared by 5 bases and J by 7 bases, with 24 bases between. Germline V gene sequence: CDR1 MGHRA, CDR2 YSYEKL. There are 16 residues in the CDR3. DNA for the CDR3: TGCGCCAGCAGCAAGGGTGACGGGACCCCACTTGGTGAGCAGTACTTC. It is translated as CASSKGDGTPLGEQYF.

CDR3 protein: CASSPPTGTPRPPMVGYTF. Here the CDR3 DNA reads TGCGCCAGCAGCCCACCGACAGGGACCCCGAGGCCCCCCATGGTTGGCTACACCTTC. The genes are TRBV5-1 and TRBJ1-2, with 7 bases aligning to TRBD1. This CDR3 comprises 19 residues. The germline V gene has CDR1 SGHRS and CDR2 YFSETQ. J was trimmed by 7 bases and V by 4 bases; bases with no gene match: 25.

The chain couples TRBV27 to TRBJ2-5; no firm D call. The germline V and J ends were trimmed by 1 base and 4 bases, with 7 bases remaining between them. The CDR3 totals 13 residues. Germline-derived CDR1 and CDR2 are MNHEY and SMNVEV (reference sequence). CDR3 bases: TGTGCCAGCAGTTTATACCTGGGAGAGACCCAGTACTTC. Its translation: CASSLYLGETQYF.